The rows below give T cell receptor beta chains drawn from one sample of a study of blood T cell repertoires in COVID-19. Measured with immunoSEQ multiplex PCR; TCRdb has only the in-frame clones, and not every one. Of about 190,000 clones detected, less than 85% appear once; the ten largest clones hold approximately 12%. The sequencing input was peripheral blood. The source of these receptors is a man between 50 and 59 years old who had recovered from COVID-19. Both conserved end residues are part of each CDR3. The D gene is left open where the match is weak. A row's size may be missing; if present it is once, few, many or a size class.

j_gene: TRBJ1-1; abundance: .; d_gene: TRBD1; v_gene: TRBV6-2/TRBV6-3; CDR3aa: CASSSGTAQAFF; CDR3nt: TGTGCCAGCAGTTCCGGGACAGCCCAAGCTTTCTTT
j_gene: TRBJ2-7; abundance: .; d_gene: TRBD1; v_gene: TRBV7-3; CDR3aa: CASSLNAGGADEQYF; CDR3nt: TGTGCCAGCAGCTTAAATGCAGGGGGCGCGGACGAGCAGTACTTC
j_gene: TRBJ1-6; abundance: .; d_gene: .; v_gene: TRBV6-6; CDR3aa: CASTESSYNSPLHF; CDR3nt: TGTGCCAGTACTGAGAGCTCCTATAATTCACCCCTCCACTTT
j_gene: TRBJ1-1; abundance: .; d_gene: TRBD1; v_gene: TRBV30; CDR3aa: CACGTGIANTEAFF; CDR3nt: TGTGCCTGTGGGACAGGGATTGCGAACACTGAAGCTTTCTTT
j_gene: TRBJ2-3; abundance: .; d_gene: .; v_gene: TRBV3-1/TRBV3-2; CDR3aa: CASSQDLGGGTDTQYF; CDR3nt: TGTGCCAGCAGCCAAGATCTCGGGGGTGGCACAGATACGCAGTATTTT
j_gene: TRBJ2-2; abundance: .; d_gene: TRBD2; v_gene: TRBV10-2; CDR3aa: CASDDLAGVNTGELFF; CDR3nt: TGCGCCAGCGACGACTTAGCGGGAGTGAACACCGGGGAGCTGTTTTTT
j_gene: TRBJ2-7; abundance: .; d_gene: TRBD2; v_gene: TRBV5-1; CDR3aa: CASSRSGSKYEQYF; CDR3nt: TGCGCCAGCAGCCGGAGCGGGAGTAAGTACGAGCAGTACTTC
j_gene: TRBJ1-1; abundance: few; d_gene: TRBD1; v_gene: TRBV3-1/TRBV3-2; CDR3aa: CASSGTGVVTEAFF; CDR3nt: TGTGCCAGCAGCGGGACAGGGGTTGTGACTGAAGCTTTCTTT
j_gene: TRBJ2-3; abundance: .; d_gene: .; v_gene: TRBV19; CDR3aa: CASSTLGKVMEGSKDTQYF; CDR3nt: TGTGCCAGTAGTACCCTAGGGAAGGTTATGGAGGGTTCAAAAGATACGCAGTATTTT
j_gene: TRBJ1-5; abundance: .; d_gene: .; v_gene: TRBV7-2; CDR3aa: CASSLLFNQPQHF; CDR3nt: TGTGCCAGCAGCCTACTGTTCAATCAGCCCCAGCATTTT
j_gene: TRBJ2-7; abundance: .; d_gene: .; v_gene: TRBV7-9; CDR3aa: CASSLGFSDYEQYF; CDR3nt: TGTGCCAGCAGCTTAGGTTTCAGTGACTACGAGCAGTACTTC